The 5 T cell receptor beta chains below all came from one sample that was sequenced in a study of T cell clonotyping in hematopoietic cell transplantation. Sequencing was performed with immunoSEQ multiplex PCR; in TCRdb, only in-frame clones are kept and a portion is missing. This table has about 14,000 clones, approximately 80% appearing once. Time point of the sample: recipient sample about 28 days before transplant, after cytoreduction. Specimen: peripheral blood mononuclear cells, collected before stem cell transplant. The receptors shown here come from a man aged 60 to 75 with acute myeloid leukemia. Some clones in this sample may be carry-over from other donors' samples.

V usage is TRBV4-2 and J usage is TRBJ2-3; D is uncertain. Germline CDR1 LGHNA, CDR2 YNFKEQ. This CDR3 comprises 13 residues. Deletions cut 2 bases from V and 0 bases from J, with 3 bases between. The CDR3 region has the DNA TGTGCCAGCAGCCAACTTAGCACAGATACGCAGTATTTT. It yields the protein CASSQLSTDTQYF.

By sample fraction, this clone is medium-sized. The chain has TRBV4-1 and TRBJ1-6, with TRBD1 identical over 7 bases. The V segment lost 3 bases and the J segment 4 bases; nucleotides outside the gene matches: 3. Germline V gene lookup returns CDR1 MGHRA and CDR2 YSYEKL. This CDR3 region has 15 residues. The CDR3, as DNA: TGCGCCAGCAGCCAGCCGGGACAGTATAATTCACCCCTCCACTTT. Its protein product is CASSQPGQYNSPLHF.

V gene TRBV29-1 combines with J gene TRBJ2-7, with D tentatively TRBD2 (5 bases). V was trimmed by 7 bases and J by 2 bases, leaving 21 bases between them. This CDR3 spans 15 amino acids. The germline V gene has CDR1 SQVTM and CDR2 ANQGSEA. The CDR3 loop is CSADSGETSPYEQYF. CDR3 DNA: TGCAGCGCGGACTCCGGGGAGACGAGCCCCTACGAGCAGTACTTC.

The genes are TRBV19 and TRBJ2-7, with 9 bases that match TRBD2. This CDR3 region has 16 residues. Germline trimming cut 3 bases from V and 11 bases from J; bases unmatched to any gene: 17. Germline CDR1 reads LNHDA; CDR2 reads SQIVND (reference sequence). In nucleotides, the CDR3 is TGTGCCAGTAGTATCGGTTGGGGAGCTAGCGGGGCCCCGGAGTACTTC. Its protein product is CASSIGWGASGAPEYF.

The chain couples TRBV7-6 to TRBJ2-7, with D possibly being TRBD1 (5 bases). The CDR3 length is 12 residues. The germline CDR1 and CDR2 sequences are SGHVS and FNYEAQ. The V and J ends lost 2 bases and 5 bases respectively, with 7 bases between them. Here the CDR3 reads CASSLQGDEQYF. The CDR3 DNA sequence: TGTGCCAGCAGCTTACAGGGTGACGAGCAGTACTTC.